This paragraph covers one T cell receptor beta chain sequence. One entry per CDR3 protein results from TCRdb running MiXCR on the PCR reads. In the table there are about 12,000 distinct CDR3 sequences, about 55% of which are singletons. These data originate in a study of tumor-infiltrating lymphocytes in oesophageal squamous cell carcinoma. The sequence was obtained from a female donor with esophageal squamous cell carcinoma. Sample: esophageal tumor tissue.

The CDR3 here is CASSFGGVKGETQYF. In DNA, the CDR3 is TGTGCCAGCAGTTTCGGCGGGGTCAAAGGAGAGACCCAGTACTTC. This chain joins TRBV2 and TRBJ2-5; tentatively, D is TRBD2 (6 bases). Germline V gene lookup returns CDR1 SNHLY and CDR2 FYNNEI. With 5 bases removed from V and 4 bases from J, the gap between germline ends came to 17 bases. CDR3 size: 15 residues.